Each of the 30 T cell receptor beta chains below was sequenced from the same sample in a study of neoadjuvant anti-PD-1 for oral cavity cancer. Profiled with immunoSEQ multiplex PCR; TCRdb holds only in-frame clones, not every one. The table records about 72,000 clones, around 82% of them present only once. The material was PBMCs, obtained before nivolumab (anti-PD-1) treatment. The origin of the receptors is a person between 40 and 79 years old with oral cavity squamous cell carcinoma.

The V gene is TRBV30, the J gene TRBJ2-1, with 9 bases lining up with TRBD2. This CDR3 region has 13 residues. Trimming took 4 bases from V and 6 from J; bases not matched to a gene: 4. Looked up from germline, CDR1 is GTSNPN and CDR2 is SVGIG (reference sequence). The CDR3 is CAWTSGESNEQFF. CDR3 DNA: TGTGCCTGGACTAGCGGGGAAAGCAATGAGCAGTTCTTC.

This clone was seen just once. This chain uses TRBV6-1 with TRBJ2-5; no reliable D call. V lost 4 bases and J lost 9, with 12 bases in between. CDR3 length: 12 amino acids. The germline V gene encodes CDR1 MNHNS and CDR2 SASEGT. DNA for the CDR3: TGTGCCAGCAGTGTCCCCATTTTGTCCCAGTACTTC. Its translation: CASSVPILSQYF.

This clone has a single count. The J gene is TRBJ2-7, the V gene TRBV7-2; D is unresolved. Germline CDR1 reads SGHTA; CDR2 reads FQGNSA. This CDR3 region has 13 residues. V dropped 3 bases and J dropped 6 bases, with 12 bases sitting between them. The CDR3 DNA reads as TGTGCCAGCAGCTTCGCACTTCAAGGCGAGCAGTACTTC. Encoded protein: CASSFALQGEQYF.

This clone has only one observation. The chain recombines TRBV5-1 with TRBJ2-2; TRBD2 matches 7 bases. This CDR3 is 17 amino acids long. The V gene end was trimmed by 2 bases and the J gene end by 7 bases; junction bases not matched to a gene: 14. Germline CDR1 is SGHRS and CDR2 is YFSETQ. This CDR3 reads CASSFSQAGVRVGELFF. The CDR3 nucleotides are TGCGCCAGCAGCTTTTCGCAGGCGGGGGTCCGGGTCGGGGAGCTGTTTTTT.

This clone appeared a single time. The chain has TRBV6-6 and TRBJ1-4; D unresolved. Per the germline V gene, CDR1 is MNHNY and CDR2 is SVGAGI (reference sequence). V was pared by 5 bases and J by 5 bases, with 12 bases between. CDR3 length equals 14 residues. CDR3 loop: CASSRLEANEKLFF. CDR3 sequence (DNA): TGTGCCAGCAGTCGCCTGGAGGCGAATGAAAAACTGTTTTTT.

The chain uses TRBV5-1 and TRBJ2-3; D uncertain. The ends were cut back, 5 bases at V and 6 bases at J, with 13 bases in the middle. Germline values: CDR1 SGHRS, CDR2 YFSETQ. This CDR3 has 13 residues. This CDR3 is CASRPTEGDTQYF. The CDR3 DNA follows: TGCGCCAGCAGACCTACTGAAGGGGATACGCAGTATTTT.

In its sample, this clone is medium-sized. CDR3 DNA: TGTGCCAGCATCTCCCAGTACTTC. Translated: CASISQYF. The V and J genes are TRBV7-3 and TRBJ2-7; D is undetermined. CDR3 length equals 8 residues. V was shortened by 7 bases and J by 10 bases, with 5 bases between the two germline ends. Germline V gene sequence: CDR1 SGHTA, CDR2 FQGTGA. Looking up the rest from reference TRBV7-3 and TRBJ2-7 gives the full variable domain: GAGVSQTPSNKVTEKGKYVELRCDPISGHTALYWYRQSLGQGPEFLIYFQGTGAADDSGLPNDRFFAVRPEGSVSTLKIQRTERGDSAVYLCASISQYFGPGTRLTVT.

V and J are TRBV10-3 and TRBJ1-1, with 11 bases that match TRBD1. CDR1 ENHRY and CDR2 SYGVKD come from the germline V gene. Unmatched junction bases numbered 2, after V lost 8 bases and J lost 3 bases. This CDR3 has 13 amino acids. The CDR3 coding sequence is TGTGCCATCTTGGGACAGGGGGACACTGAAGCTTTCTTT. Translation gives CAILGQGDTEAFF.

This sequence joins TRBV7-7 and TRBJ1-5; D ambiguous. The germline V gene encodes CDR1 SSHAT and CDR2 FNYEAQ (reference sequence). There are 13 residues in the CDR3. The V and J ends lost 5 bases and 6 bases respectively, with 11 bases between them. This CDR3 is CASSPAYGQPQHF. The DNA for the CDR3 is TGTGCCAGCAGCCCGGCCTACGGTCAGCCCCAGCATTTT.

This clone was seen only once. The chain combines TRBV30 with TRBJ1-2, with 9 bases identical to TRBD1. The CDR3 length is 12 residues. V trimming: 8 bases; J trimming: 4 bases; junction bases outside the gene matches: 5. Germline CDR1 is GTSNPN and CDR2 is SVGIG (reference sequence). DNA of the CDR3: TGTGCCAGACAGGGGGGCAGCTATGGCTACACCTTC. Amino acid sequence: CARQGGSYGYTF.

The V and J genes are TRBV2 and TRBJ2-1; either TRBD1 or TRBD2 may supply D (5 bases each). V lost 8 bases and J 7 bases, leaving 15 bases between the germline ends. The germline V gene has CDR1 SNHLY and CDR2 FYNNEI. CDR3 length equals 13 residues. CDR3 bases: TGTGCCAGCGGGGGAGCCTCGCGAAATGAGCAGTTCTTC. It yields the protein CASGGASRNEQFF.

V gene TRBV6-1 combines with J gene TRBJ1-1; no definite D call. The CDR3 consists of 13 residues. Germline V CDR1 and CDR2: MNHNS, SASEGT. V gave up 2 bases and J gave up 10 bases, with 14 bases separating them. The CDR3 coding sequence is TGTGCCAGCAGTGAACGACGGACCCGGGGAGCTTTCTTT. It translates to CASSERRTRGAFF.

This clone has only a few counts. This chain links TRBV5-1 with TRBJ2-3; maybe TRBD2 (5 bases). Trimming left V 0 bases short and J 0 bases short, with 8 bases between. The CDR3 is 15 residues long. Germline loops: CDR1 SGHRS, CDR2 YFSETQ. The CDR3 loop is CASSLGLASTDTQYF. In DNA, the CDR3 is TGCGCCAGCAGCTTGGGGCTAGCCAGCACAGATACGCAGTATTTT.

The genes are TRBV21-1 and TRBJ2-5. TRBV21-1 is assigned pseudogene status. This CDR3 contains 13 residues. In DNA, the CDR3 is TGTGCCAGCACCGGGCCTTCTCTGTTGGACCAGTACTTC. As protein: CASTGPSLLDQYF.

V is TRBV28 and J is TRBJ1-1; 7 nucleotides align to TRBD1. Trimming removed 5 bases from V and 4 bases from J; junction bases left unmatched: 10. This CDR3 region has 15 residues. The germline CDR1 and CDR2 sequences are MDHEN and SYDVKM. This chain's CDR3 is CASSAPTGRATEAFF. CDR3 sequence (DNA): TGTGCCAGCAGTGCCCCGACAGGGCGGGCCACTGAAGCTTTCTTT.

The genes are TRBV5-4 and TRBJ2-2; D perhaps matches TRBD2 (6 bases). CDR1 is SGHNT, CDR2 YYREEE, per germline (reference sequence). The V end was cut by 1 base, the J end by 6 bases, with 13 bases between. The CDR3 loop spans 15 amino acids. The CDR3 DNA reads TGTGCCAGCAGCTTGAAAGCAGCGGGTTCCGGGGAGCTGTTTTTT. Amino acid sequence: CASSLKAAGSGELFF. The variable domain in full, with the rest retrieved from reference TRBV5-4 and TRBJ2-2, is ETGVTQSPTHLIKTRGQQVTLRCSSQSGHNTVSWYQQALGQGPQFIFQYYREEENGRGNFPPRFSGLQFPNYSSELNVNALELDDSALYLCASSLKAAGSGELFFGEGSRLTVL.

J is TRBJ2-1 and V is TRBV13, with 7 bases that match TRBD2. The germline gives CDR1 PRHDT, CDR2 FYEKMQ (reference sequence). The CDR3 runs to 17 residues. The V gene end was trimmed by 1 base and the J gene end by 4 bases; junction bases not matched to a gene: 10. The CDR3 region is CASSLVGSGRSYNEQFF. For the CDR3, the DNA is TGTGCCAGCAGCTTAGTGGGTTCCGGGAGGTCTTACAATGAGCAGTTCTTC. The full variable domain, its missing parts supplied by reference TRBV13 and TRBJ2-1, is AAGVIQSPRHLIKEKRETATLKCYPIPRHDTVYWYQQGPGQDPQFLISFYEKMQSDKGSIPDRFSAQQFSDYHSELNMSSLELGDSALYFCASSLVGSGRSYNEQFFGPGTRLTVL.

This clone was counted between two and nine times. The chain employs TRBV30 and TRBJ1-2, with D perhaps matching TRBD1 (6 bases). The V gene's germline CDR1 is GTSNPN and CDR2 SVGIG (reference sequence). This CDR3 comprises 18 residues. The V gene lost 4 bases and the J gene lost 1 base, with 25 bases spanning the gap. As DNA, the CDR3 is TGTGCCTGGAAGGCCCCGGGCCCCAGGGGAGCCTTTAACTATGGCTACACCTTC. Its translation is CAWKAPGPRGAFNYGYTF.

The V call is TRBV13, the J call TRBJ1-5; unclear D gene. Trimming cost V 5 bases and J 1 base, with 15 bases left between them. In germline, CDR1 is PRHDT, CDR2 FYEKMQ (reference sequence). The CDR3 spans 16 residues. CDR3 in amino acids: CASSQGSPGSNQPQHF. In nucleotides, the CDR3 is TGTGCCAGCAGCCAAGGGTCCCCCGGGAGCAATCAGCCCCAGCATTTT. Full variable domain (missing parts from reference TRBV13 and TRBJ1-5): AAGVIQSPRHLIKEKRETATLKCYPIPRHDTVYWYQQGPGQDPQFLISFYEKMQSDKGSIPDRFSAQQFSDYHSELNMSSLELGDSALYFCASSQGSPGSNQPQHFGDGTRLSIL.

This chain links TRBV5-1 with TRBJ1-3; TRBD1 is a possible D gene (6 bases). V dropped 8 bases and J dropped 0 bases, with 12 bases sitting between them. Per germline, CDR1 SGHRS and CDR2 YFSETQ. The CDR3 sequence is 14 residues long. CDR3 sequence (DNA): TGCGCCAGTTGGGACATCGTCTCTGGAAACACCATATATTTT. Amino acid sequence: CASWDIVSGNTIYF. The complete variable domain, with remaining parts taken from reference TRBV5-1 and TRBJ1-3, reads KAGVTQTPRYLIKTRGQQVTLSCSPISGHRSVSWYQQTPGQGLQFLFEYFSETQRNKGNFPGRFSGRQFSNSRSEMNVSTLELGDSALYLCASWDIVSGNTIYFGEGSWLTVV.

J is TRBJ1-2 and V is TRBV2; no clear D gene. The CDR3 contains 20 residues. The ends were cut back, 1 base at V and 6 bases at J, with 30 bases in the middle. Germline V gene sequence: CDR1 SNHLY, CDR2 FYNNEI. Here the CDR3 reads CASSEVLDRILEGLDDGYTF. CDR3 nucleotides: TGTGCCAGCAGTGAAGTGTTGGATAGGATCCTCGAGGGTCTAGACGATGGCTACACCTTC.

CDR3 sequence reads: CASSGGTGSNQPQHF. CDR3 in DNA: TGCGCCAGCAGTGGAGGGACGGGGAGCAATCAGCCCCAGCATTTT. The rearrangement joins TRBV10-2 to TRBJ1-5, with D possibly TRBD1 on 5 matching bases. This CDR3 spans 15 amino acids. V lost 4 bases, J lost 1 base, and 11 bases lay in between. The germline V gene has CDR1 WSHSY and CDR2 SAAADI.

The V and J genes are TRBV2 and TRBJ2-7; 9 bases align to TRBD1. Germline V gene sequence: CDR1 SNHLY, CDR2 FYNNEI. The CDR3 runs 13 residues. The trim removed 8 bases at V and 5 bases at J, leaving 7 bases unmatched. The DNA of the CDR3 is TGTGCCAGCTTTCCGGGACAGGGCAACGAGCAGTACTTC. Its protein product is CASFPGQGNEQYF.

This clone was observed a few times. The rearrangement links TRBV2 to TRBJ1-6; TRBD1 might be the D (6 bases). Germline CDR1 reads SNHLY; CDR2 reads FYNNEI. V shed 6 bases and J shed 7 bases, with 10 bases lying between them. The CDR3 runs 13 residues. The CDR3 nucleotides read TGTGCCAGCAGCGGGACACTGAATTCACCCCTCCACTTT. Amino acid sequence: CASSGTLNSPLHF.

This clone was seen only a few times. The J gene is TRBJ2-5, the V gene TRBV6-1; possible D gene TRBD2, 5 bases. Germline loops: CDR1 MNHNS, CDR2 SASEGT. Trimming stripped 0 bases from V and 1 base from J, with 12 bases between. This CDR3 is built from 16 residues. The CDR3 region has the DNA TGTGCCAGCAGTGAAGCTGGCAGCGGAATCCAAGAGACCCAGTACTTC. Its translation is CASSEAGSGIQETQYF.

CDR3 sequence reads: CASSLTGTSGAGELFF. CDR3 bases: TGTGCCAGCAGCTTAACCGGGACTAGCGGGGCCGGGGAGCTGTTTTTT. The chain combines TRBV7-3 with TRBJ2-2, with 13 bases fitting TRBD2. The CDR3 runs 16 residues. J lost 6 bases, V lost 0 bases, and 1 base had no gene match. Germline loops: CDR1 SGHTA, CDR2 FQGTGA.

The chain joins TRBV19 to TRBJ1-2, with TRBD1 matching over 7 bases. The CDR3 consists of 12 residues. Germline loops: CDR1 LNHDA, CDR2 SQIVND (reference sequence). Trimming at V came to 3 bases and at J to 10 bases, leaving 5 bases not matched to a gene. In DNA, the CDR3 is TGTGCCAGTAGTATGACAGGGCCCTTCTACACCTTC. It translates to CASSMTGPFYTF.

The gene calls are TRBV7-8 and TRBJ1-5; no clear D gene. V gave up 2 bases and J gave up 10 bases, with 15 bases separating them. This CDR3 is built from 14 residues. The germline V gene has CDR1 SGHVS and CDR2 FQNEAQ. The DNA for the CDR3 is TGTGCCAGCAGCTTATTGAGAGGCACGGGACCCCAGCATTTT. Protein sequence: CASSLLRGTGPQHF.

This clone came up once. CDR3 bases: TGTGCCATAGGACAGGGAGGCTCCTACGAGCAGTACTTC. The encoded protein is CAIGQGGSYEQYF. The chain uses TRBV10-3 and TRBJ2-7; TRBD1 matches at 8 bases. V dropped 9 bases and J dropped 0; count of bases not matched to a gene: 4. The CDR3 contains 13 residues. Germline CDR1 and CDR2: ENHRY and SYGVKD.

The chain is built from TRBV7-2 and TRBJ2-7; 7 bases line up with TRBD2. The V gene's germline CDR1 is SGHTA and CDR2 FQGNSA. There are 13 residues in the CDR3. The V gene end was trimmed by 7 bases and the J gene end by 3 bases; junction bases not matched to a gene: 6. CDR3 region: CASTLQRGYEQYF. CDR3 DNA sequence: TGTGCCAGCACTCTCCAGCGGGGCTACGAGCAGTACTTC.